This TCR beta chain was recorded in a study of blood T cell repertoires in COVID-19. Study context: The United States, Italy and Spain provided the acute and convalescent COVID-19 samples.

The CDR3 is 13 amino acids. V dropped 0 bases and J dropped 8 bases, with 10 bases sitting between them. Germline CDR1 reads MNHEY; CDR2 reads SVGAGI. This clone was seen more than once but under ten times. In the original workflow: The assay estimated nucleated cells by amplifying reference gene primers. Some clones are missing from TCRdb's copy, which holds only in-frame ones; the method was immunoSEQ multiplex PCR. The V and J calls and the clone size are those of that table, but D and trimming were determined from the DNA. Among around 200,000 clones, about nine tenths were seen once, and the ten largest hold around 6.6%.

V and J are TRBV6-5 and TRBJ2-5; D gene uncertain. This clonotype originated in a man aged 40-55 years with acute or convalescent COVID-19. The sequenced sample was peripheral blood. The CDR3 protein is CASSYSPSGTQYF. CDR3 bases: TGTGCCAGCAGTTACTCGCCAAGTGGCACCCAGTACTTC.